Presented here are 14 T cell receptor beta chains from one specimen sequenced in a study of CD8+ T cells in alopecia areata. Once RNA had been extracted, it was reverse transcribed into cDNA to act as the sequencing template. The data were produced by immunoSEQ multiplex PCR, yet TCRdb's version contains in-frame clones alone and is incomplete. The profile covers some 210,000 clones, with 50% to 65% appearing a single time and approximately 0.5% taken by the ten largest. The sample in question was CD4+ T cells sorted from blood, obtained at week 0. Receptors were obtained from a human donor with alopecia areata.

This clone was found many times. In the same sample, other DNA sequences code for this CDR3. The V and J genes are TRBV7-9 and TRBJ1-1; D possibly corresponds to TRBD1 (6 bases). V was clipped by 3 bases and J by 3 bases, with 11 bases between them. CDR1 and CDR2 from the germline V gene are SEHNR and FQNEAQ (reference sequence). The CDR3 contains 14 residues. This CDR3 is CASSLMGADTEAFF. CDR3 nucleotide sequence: TGTGCCAGCAGCTTGATGGGGGCCGACACTGAAGCTTTCTTT.

This sequence joins TRBV2 and TRBJ2-1, with a tentative D call TRBD1 (6 bases). The CDR3 runs 12 residues. Trimming removed 1 base at V and 15 bases at J, with 13 bases between. Germline V lookup: CDR1 SNHLY, CDR2 FYNNEI. This CDR3 is CASSEGSARGFF. The CDR3 coding sequence is TGTGCCAGCAGTGAAGGGTCGGCCAGGGGGTTCTTC.

This clone was observed once. The genes are TRBV29-1 and TRBJ2-1; D is undetermined. CDR1 is SQVTM, CDR2 ANQGSEA, per germline. V dropped 2 bases and J dropped 10 bases, with 6 bases sitting between them. The length of the CDR3 is 10 residues. CDR3 in DNA: TGCAGCGTTGAAACCCTAGAGCAGTTCTTC. This codes for CSVETLEQFF.

J is TRBJ2-7 and V is TRBV6-6, with D perhaps being TRBD1 or TRBD2 (6 bases each). This CDR3 contains 15 residues. V was cut by 6 bases and J by 7 bases, with 22 bases left in between. The germline CDR1 and CDR2 sequences are MNHNY and SVGAGI (reference sequence). The CDR3 is CASRPGQPQGGEQYF. In nucleotides, the CDR3 is TGTGCCAGCAGACCAGGACAGCCCCAAGGGGGGGAGCAGTACTTC.

The chain joins TRBV20-1 to TRBJ1-1; 7 bases are shared with TRBD1. The V gene's germline CDR1 is DFQATT and CDR2 SNEGSKA (reference sequence). This CDR3 contains 11 residues. Losses at the gene ends were 7 bases for V and 3 bases for J; bases not matched to a gene: 2. CDR3 protein: CSGDSHTEAFF. The CDR3 DNA sequence: TGCAGTGGGGACAGCCACACTGAAGCTTTCTTT.

This clone is labeled as medium-sized (0.01 to 0.1%). A read error may account for a junction end that differs from germline. The chain uses TRBV7-7 and TRBJ2-1; 8 bases are shared with TRBD2. There are 13 residues in the CDR3. Germline V gives CDR1 SSHAT, CDR2 FNYEAQ (reference sequence). Here the CDR3 DNA reads TGTGCTAGCAGGGGAGCGGGGGACAATGAGCAGTTCTTC. It encodes CASRGAGDNEQFF.

The chain carries TRBV27 and TRBJ1-1, with D perhaps matching TRBD1 (6 bases). This CDR3 region has 14 residues. With 5 bases removed from V and 3 bases from J, the gap between germline ends came to 13 bases. Germline assignment: CDR1 MNHEY and CDR2 SMNVEV (reference sequence). The CDR3 DNA reads TGTGCCAGCAGTCCTACAGGGATCTACACTGAAGCTTTCTTT. It yields the protein CASSPTGIYTEAFF.

V usage is TRBV5-8 and J usage is TRBJ1-5; no firm D call. Trimming took 0 bases from V and 6 from J, leaving 7 bases between them. This CDR3 is 13 amino acids long. Germline V CDR1 and CDR2: SGHTS, YDEGEE. The CDR3 DNA is TGTGCCAGCAGCTTGGCGGGTCGTCAGCCCCAGCATTTT. Translating gives CASSLAGRQPQHF.

This sequence joins TRBV4-1 and TRBJ2-1; TRBD2 matches 11 bases. Germline CDR1 is MGHRA and CDR2 is YSYEKL. V shed 3 bases and J 5 bases; nucleotides not matched to a gene: 6. The CDR3 contains 16 residues. The CDR3 DNA is TGCGCCAGCAGCCACCCACTAGCGGGAGTCCACAATGAGCAGTTCTTC. Translation: CASSHPLAGVHNEQFF.

This chain links TRBV29-1 with TRBJ2-7; 8 bases are shared with TRBD1. V lost 6 bases to trimming and J lost 4 bases; unmatched junction nucleotides: 11. The germline gives CDR1 SQVTM, CDR2 ANQGSEA. The CDR3 totals 14 residues. The CDR3 DNA sequence: TGCAGCGTCCCCCCTCGGAACAGGGGGTACGAGCAGTACTTC. Translated: CSVPPRNRGYEQYF.

V gene TRBV5-1 combines with J gene TRBJ2-1, with 11 bases that match TRBD2. Trimming at V came to 4 bases and at J to 8 bases, leaving 8 bases not matched to a gene. The CDR3 sequence is 15 residues long. Germline loops: CDR1 SGHRS, CDR2 YFSETQ. CDR3 in DNA: TGCGCCAGCAGCCCAATAGCGGGAGGGCCAGATGAGCAGTTCTTC. This gives the protein CASSPIAGGPDEQFF.

This clone has a handful of counts. The V and J genes are TRBV25-1 and TRBJ1-1; D is possibly TRBD1 (5 bases). The CDR3 has 13 residues. In germline, CDR1 is MGHDK, CDR2 SYGVNS. Trimming removed 4 bases at V and 2 bases at J, with 8 bases between. CDR3 DNA: TGTGCCAGCAGTGCCACAGGTAACACTGAAGCTTTCTTT. As protein: CASSATGNTEAFF.

This clone appeared a few times. This sequence joins TRBV2 and TRBJ1-4, with D hard to call. The CDR3 is made up of 14 amino acids. The germline V and J ends were trimmed by 7 bases and 5 bases, with 14 bases remaining between them. The germline V gene has CDR1 SNHLY and CDR2 FYNNEI. The CDR3 DNA follows: TGTGCCAGCACTGCGGTTTCCCCGAATGAAAAACTGTTTTTT. It translates to CASTAVSPNEKLFF.

This clone has more than one count but fewer than ten. Just one base apart from a much larger clone, this may be a read error. In the same sample, other DNA sequences code for this CDR3. CDR3 in DNA: TGCGCCAGCAGCTTGGATGAGACCCAGTACTTC. It is translated as CASSLDETQYF. The rearrangement uses TRBV5-1 and TRBJ2-5; the D is unclear. From germline, CDR1 is SGHRS and CDR2 YFSETQ. The CDR3 runs to 11 residues. Trimming took off 0 bases at V and 5 bases at J, with 2 bases between the two ends.